This is a list of T cell receptor beta chains from one sample in a study of human T cells and chemical hapten exposure. TCRdb processed the RACE reads anew with MiXCR; each CDR3 protein has one entry. The table records 85,000 to 100,000 distinct CDR3 sequences, 10% to 13% of them present only once. The specimen was whole blood, collected in connection with sensitization to the hapten diphenylcyclopropenone (DPC). All receptors derive from an older woman with alopecia areata. Some clones in this sample may be carry-over from other donors' samples. Both conserved end residues are part of each CDR3. A D gene is named only where the DNA matches it firmly. The size entry is marked missing in some rows and otherwise reads once, few, many or a size class.

TRBV19,TRBJ2-3,-,-,TGTGCCAGTAGCATCAGGAGGAGCACAGATACGCAGTATTTT,CASSIRRSTDTQYF
TRBV5-4,TRBJ1-1,many,-,TGTGCCAGCAGCAGGGAAGGGGCGAACACTGAAGCTTTCTTT,CASSREGANTEAFF
TRBV11-2,TRBJ2-6,-,-,TGTGCCAGCAGCTTAGGGTCCGGCTCTGGGGCCAACGTCCTGACTTTC,CASSLGSGSGANVLTF
TRBV5-1,TRBJ2-2,many,TRBD2,TGCGCCAGCAGCTCCGCTAGCGGGGGAAACACCGGGGAGCTGTTTTTT,CASSSASGGNTGELFF
TRBV19,TRBJ2-6,-,-,TGTGCCAGTAGTATATCGACAGGGGCCAACGTCCTGACTTTC,CASSISTGANVLTF
TRBV2,TRBJ1-2,few,TRBD1,TGTGCCAGCAGTAGCCAGGGGGCTTATGGCTACACCTTC,CASSSQGAYGYTF
TRBV11-2,TRBJ2-2,many,TRBD2,TGTGCCAGCAGCTTGTCCCAGAGCGGGGCCTACACCGGGGAGCTGTTTTTT,CASSLSQSGAYTGELFF
TRBV11-2,TRBJ2-1,few,-,TGTGCCAGCAGCCACGGGACCCCTGGGGAGCAGTTCTTC,CASSHGTPGEQFF
TRBV19,TRBJ1-1,many,-,TGTGCCAGTAGTATAGTGGGGGAATTGGGTGAAGCTTTCTTT,CASSIVGELGEAFF
TRBV5-6,TRBJ2-7,many,TRBD1,TGTGCCAGCAGCTTGTTGGGACAGCACGAGCAGTACTTC,CASSLLGQHEQYF
TRBV7-6,TRBJ2-1,medium-sized,-,TGTGCCAGCAGCTTGGAGGGGGGGCCCTCCTACAATGAGCAGTTCTTC,CASSLEGGPSYNEQFF
TRBV20-1,TRBJ1-5,many,-,TGCAGTGCTAGAATAGGGGTGGCTCAGCCCCAGCATTTT,CSARIGVAQPQHF
TRBV30,TRBJ1-2,-,-,TGTGCCTCAGTCGCCCACGGGGGCGACTATGGCTACACCTTC,CASVAHGGDYGYTF
TRBV5-1,TRBJ1-2,many,-,TGCGCCAGCAGAGGCGGGGATCGGGGCTACACCTTC,CASRGGDRGYTF
TRBV6-5,TRBJ1-2,many,-,TGTGCCAGCAGTTACTCTTGGGGAAGCTATGGCTACACCTTC,CASSYSWGSYGYTF
TRBV7-6,TRBJ1-2,-,TRBD1,TGTGCCAGCAGCTTAGCCGCCTTAGACAGGGTAGGCGGCTACACCTTC,CASSLAALDRVGGYTF
TRBV5-1,TRBJ1-2,many,-,TGCGCCAGCAGCTTGGGCGGATTGCGGGGCCGCAGCTATGGCTACACCTTC,CASSLGGLRGRSYGYTF
TRBV6-2/TRBV6-3,TRBJ2-1,-,-,TGTGCCAGCAGTTCTCTCCTGCGCAGCTCCTACAATGAGCAGTTCTTC,CASSSLLRSSYNEQFF
TRBV5-1,TRBJ2-7,many,TRBD1,TGCGCCAGCAGCTCGGGACAGGGTTACGAGCAGTACTTC,CASSSGQGYEQYF
TRBV6-1,TRBJ2-7,few,TRBD2,TGTGCCAGCAGCGAAATACTAGCGGGCCCTTCCTACGAGCAGTACTTC,CASSEILAGPSYEQYF